The rows below give T cell receptor beta chains drawn from one sample of a study of tumor-infiltrating lymphocytes in localized non-small cell lung cancer. Here immunoSEQ multiplex PCR was the method, and the copy in TCRdb shows in-frame clones only, minus some. This table has 20,000 or so clones, around 73% appearing once. The sample taken for sequencing was lung tumor tissue. These receptors all stem from a human donor with non-small cell lung cancer. The CDR3 runs from the conserved cysteine through the conserved F or W. The order of the fields is V gene, D gene, J gene, clone size, CDR3 DNA, CDR3 protein. The D gene is left open where the match is weak. Clone size is given for some rows only: seen once, a few or many times, or a class if the clone is expanded.

>TRBV19|NA|TRBJ2-5|NA
TGTGCCAGTAGTATAGGTCAGGGTGCGGAGACCCAGTACTTC
CASSIGQGAETQYF
>TRBV7-2|NA|TRBJ2-7|NA
TGTGCCAGCAGCCTAACCTACGAGCAGTACTTC
CASSLTYEQYF
>TRBV29-1|NA|TRBJ2-7|once
TGCAGCGTCGGCACACAGGGATACGAGCAGTACTTC
CSVGTQGYEQYF
>TRBV10-2|NA|TRBJ1-2|NA
TGCGCCAGCCGCCGGGACGCCTATGGCTACACCTTC
CASRRDAYGYTF
>TRBV28|TRBD1|TRBJ1-1|few
TGTGCCAGCAGTCGTACCCCGGGACAGCAAGCTTTCTTT
CASSRTPGQQAFF
>TRBV6-1|NA|TRBJ1-2|NA
TGTGCCAGCAGTGAACTGGGGTCGGGTGGCTACACCTTC
CASSELGSGGYTF
>TRBV5-4|TRBD1|TRBJ1-2|once
TGTGCCAGCAGCTTGAAGGGGGCCAACTATGGCTACACCTTC
CASSLKGANYGYTF
>TRBV25-1|NA|TRBJ1-6|NA
TGTGCCAGCAGTGAATCTTATGGGGGGTCCTATAATTCACCCCTCCACTTT
CASSESYGGSYNSPLHF
>TRBV29-1|NA|TRBJ1-4|NA
TGCAGCGCCAACACACCCGGGACGGAGGATGAAAAACTGTTTTTT
CSANTPGTEDEKLFF
>TRBV5-1|NA|TRBJ2-3|NA
TGCGCCAGCAGCCAAGGGACCACTAGCACAGATACGCAGTATTTT
CASSQGTTSTDTQYF
>TRBV7-2|NA|TRBJ2-1|NA
TGTGCCAGCAGCCTCACCGCGACAGCAAGCTACAATGAGCAGTTCTTC
CASSLTATASYNEQFF